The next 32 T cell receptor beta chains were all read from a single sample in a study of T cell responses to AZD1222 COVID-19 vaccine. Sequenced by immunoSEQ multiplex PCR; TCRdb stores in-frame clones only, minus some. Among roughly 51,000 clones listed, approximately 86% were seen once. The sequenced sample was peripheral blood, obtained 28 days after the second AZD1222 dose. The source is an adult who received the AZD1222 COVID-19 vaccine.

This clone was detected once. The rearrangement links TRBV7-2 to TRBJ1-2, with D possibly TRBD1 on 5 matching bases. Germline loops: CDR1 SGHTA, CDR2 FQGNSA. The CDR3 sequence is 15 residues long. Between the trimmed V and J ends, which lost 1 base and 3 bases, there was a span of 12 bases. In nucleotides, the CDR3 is TGTGCCAGCAGCTTAGGATCCCCAGGGTACTATGGCTACACCTTC. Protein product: CASSLGSPGYYGYTF.

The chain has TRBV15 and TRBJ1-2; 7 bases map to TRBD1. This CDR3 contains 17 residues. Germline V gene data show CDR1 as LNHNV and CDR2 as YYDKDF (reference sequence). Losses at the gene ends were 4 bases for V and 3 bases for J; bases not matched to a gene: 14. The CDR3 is CATSTRQGLQGHYGYTF. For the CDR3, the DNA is TGTGCCACCAGCACCCGTCAAGGGCTACAGGGGCACTATGGCTACACCTTC.

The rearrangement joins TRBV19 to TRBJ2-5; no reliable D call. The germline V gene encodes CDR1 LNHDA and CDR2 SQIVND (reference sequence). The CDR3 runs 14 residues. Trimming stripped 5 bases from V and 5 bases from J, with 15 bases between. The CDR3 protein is CASSPRLMGETQYF. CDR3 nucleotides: TGTGCCAGTAGTCCAAGATTAATGGGGGAGACCCAGTACTTC. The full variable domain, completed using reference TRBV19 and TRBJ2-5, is DGGITQSPKYLFRKEGQNVTLSCEQNLNHDAMYWYRQDPGQGLRLIYYSQIVNDFQKGDIAEGYSVSREKKESFPLTVTSAQKNPTAFYLCASSPRLMGETQYFGPGTRLLVL.

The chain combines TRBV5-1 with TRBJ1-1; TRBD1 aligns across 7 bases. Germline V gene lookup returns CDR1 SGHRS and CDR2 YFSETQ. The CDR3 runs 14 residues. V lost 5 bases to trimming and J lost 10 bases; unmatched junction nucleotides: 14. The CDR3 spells CASSMGRGSNGAFF. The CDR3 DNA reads TGCGCCAGCAGTATGGGCAGGGGGAGTAACGGAGCTTTCTTT.

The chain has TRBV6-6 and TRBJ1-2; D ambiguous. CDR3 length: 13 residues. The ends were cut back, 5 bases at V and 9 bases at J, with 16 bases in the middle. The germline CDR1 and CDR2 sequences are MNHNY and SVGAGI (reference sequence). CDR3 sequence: CASSGRATVSYTF. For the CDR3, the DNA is TGTGCCAGCAGTGGCCGGGCCACCGTGAGCTACACCTTC.

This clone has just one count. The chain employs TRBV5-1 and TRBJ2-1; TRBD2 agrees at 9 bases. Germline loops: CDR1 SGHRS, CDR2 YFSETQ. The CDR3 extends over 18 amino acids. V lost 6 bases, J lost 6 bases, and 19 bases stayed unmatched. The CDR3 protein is CASNRGPSGAPGGNEQFF. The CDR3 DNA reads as TGCGCCAGCAACCGAGGTCCTAGCGGGGCCCCCGGGGGCAATGAGCAGTTCTTC.

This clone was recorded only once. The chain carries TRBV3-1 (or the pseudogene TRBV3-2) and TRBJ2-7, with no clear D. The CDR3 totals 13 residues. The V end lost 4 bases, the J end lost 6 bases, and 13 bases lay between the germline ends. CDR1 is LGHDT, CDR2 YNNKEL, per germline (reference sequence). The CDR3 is CASSPLRMAEQYF. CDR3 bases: TGTGCCAGCAGCCCTTTAAGGATGGCCGAGCAGTACTTC.

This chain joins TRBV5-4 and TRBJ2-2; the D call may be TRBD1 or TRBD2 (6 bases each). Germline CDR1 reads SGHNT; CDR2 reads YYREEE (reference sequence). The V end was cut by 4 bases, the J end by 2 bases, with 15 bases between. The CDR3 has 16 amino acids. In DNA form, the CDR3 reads TGTGCCAGCAGCGCCAGACTAGGGGGTAACACCGGGGAGCTGTTTTTT. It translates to CASSARLGGNTGELFF.

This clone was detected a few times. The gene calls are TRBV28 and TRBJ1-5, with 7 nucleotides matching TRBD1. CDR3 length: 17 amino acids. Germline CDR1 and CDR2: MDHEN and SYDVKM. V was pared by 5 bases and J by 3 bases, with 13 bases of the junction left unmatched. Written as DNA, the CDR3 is TGTGCCAGCAGTGGGGACAGCTCTGTGTCTGTCAATCAGCCCCAGCATTTT. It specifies CASSGDSSVSVNQPQHF.

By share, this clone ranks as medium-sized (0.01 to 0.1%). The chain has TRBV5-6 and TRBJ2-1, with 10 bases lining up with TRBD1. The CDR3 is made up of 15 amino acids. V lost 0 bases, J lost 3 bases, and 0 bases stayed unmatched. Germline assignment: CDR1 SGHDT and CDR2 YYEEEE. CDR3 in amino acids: CASSLGDRGYNEQFF. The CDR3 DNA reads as TGTGCCAGCAGCTTGGGGGACAGGGGCTACAATGAGCAGTTCTTC.

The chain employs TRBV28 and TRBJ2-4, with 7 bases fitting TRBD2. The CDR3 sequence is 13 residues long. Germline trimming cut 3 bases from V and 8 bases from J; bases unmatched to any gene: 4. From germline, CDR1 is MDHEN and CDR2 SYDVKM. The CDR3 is CASSFQGGDIQYF. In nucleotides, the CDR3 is TGTGCCAGCAGTTTCCAGGGAGGGGACATTCAGTACTTC.

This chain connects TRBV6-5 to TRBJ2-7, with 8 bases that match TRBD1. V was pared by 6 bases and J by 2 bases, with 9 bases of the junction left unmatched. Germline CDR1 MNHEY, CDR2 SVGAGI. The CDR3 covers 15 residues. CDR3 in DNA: TGTGCCAGCAGCACCACGGGACAGGACCCCTACGAGCAGTACTTC. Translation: CASSTTGQDPYEQYF.

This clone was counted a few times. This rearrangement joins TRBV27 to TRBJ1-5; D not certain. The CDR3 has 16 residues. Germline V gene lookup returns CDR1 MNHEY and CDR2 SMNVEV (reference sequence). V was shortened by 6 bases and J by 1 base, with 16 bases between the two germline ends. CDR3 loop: CASSRNLRGSNQPQHF. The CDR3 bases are TGTGCCAGCAGCCGGAACCTACGAGGAAGCAATCAGCCCCAGCATTTT.

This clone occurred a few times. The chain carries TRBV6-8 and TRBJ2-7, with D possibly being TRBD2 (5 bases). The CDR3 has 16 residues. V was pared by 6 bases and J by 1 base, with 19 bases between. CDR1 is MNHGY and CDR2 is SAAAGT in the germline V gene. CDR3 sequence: CASSQTRTDSSYEQYF. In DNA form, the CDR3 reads TGTGCCAGCAGCCAAACTAGAACAGATTCTTCCTACGAGCAGTACTTC.

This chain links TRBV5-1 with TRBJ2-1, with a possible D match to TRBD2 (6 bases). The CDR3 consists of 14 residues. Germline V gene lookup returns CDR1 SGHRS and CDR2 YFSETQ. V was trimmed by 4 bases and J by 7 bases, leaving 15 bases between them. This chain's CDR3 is CASSLRDWVNEQFF. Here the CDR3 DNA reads TGCGCCAGCAGCCTCCGGGACTGGGTTAATGAGCAGTTCTTC.

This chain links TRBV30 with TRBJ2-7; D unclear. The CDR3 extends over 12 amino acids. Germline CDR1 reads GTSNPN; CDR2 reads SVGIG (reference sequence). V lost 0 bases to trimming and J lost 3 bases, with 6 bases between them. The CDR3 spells CAWSVLSYEQYF. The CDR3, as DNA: TGTGCCTGGAGTGTACTTAGCTACGAGCAGTACTTC.

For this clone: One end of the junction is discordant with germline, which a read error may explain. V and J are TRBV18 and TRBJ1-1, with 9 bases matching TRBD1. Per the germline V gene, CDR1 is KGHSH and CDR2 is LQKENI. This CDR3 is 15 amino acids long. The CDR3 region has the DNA TGTGCCAGCTCTCCACAGGGGGCGGAAAACACTGAAGCTTTCTTT. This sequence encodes CASSPQGAENTEAFF.

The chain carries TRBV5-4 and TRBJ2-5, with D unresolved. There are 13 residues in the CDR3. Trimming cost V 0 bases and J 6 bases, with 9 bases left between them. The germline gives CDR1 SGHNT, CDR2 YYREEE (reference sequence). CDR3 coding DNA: TGTGCCAGCAGCTTGGAAGGTTCCAAGACCCAGTACTTC. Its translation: CASSLEGSKTQYF.

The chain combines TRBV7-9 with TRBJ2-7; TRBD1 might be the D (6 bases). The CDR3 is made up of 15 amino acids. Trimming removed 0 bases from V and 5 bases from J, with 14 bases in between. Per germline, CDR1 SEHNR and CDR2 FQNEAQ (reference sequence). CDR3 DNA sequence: TGTGCCAGCAGCTTAGCGGTGACAGGCGGTCACGAGCAGTACTTC. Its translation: CASSLAVTGGHEQYF.

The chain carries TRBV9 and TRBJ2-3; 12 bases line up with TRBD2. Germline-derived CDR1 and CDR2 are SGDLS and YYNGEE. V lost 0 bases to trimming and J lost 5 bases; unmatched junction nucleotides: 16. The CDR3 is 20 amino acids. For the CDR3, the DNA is TGTGCCAGCAGCGTAGGGAGGAGACTAGCGGGGGATCGCGCTGGAGATACGCAGTATTTT. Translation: CASSVGRRLAGDRAGDTQYF.

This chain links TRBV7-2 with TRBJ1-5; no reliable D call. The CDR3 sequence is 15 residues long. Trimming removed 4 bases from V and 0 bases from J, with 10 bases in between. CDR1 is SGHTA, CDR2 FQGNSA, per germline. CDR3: CASSWRVDSNQPQHF. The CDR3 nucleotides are TGTGCCAGCAGCTGGCGTGTTGATAGCAATCAGCCCCAGCATTTT.

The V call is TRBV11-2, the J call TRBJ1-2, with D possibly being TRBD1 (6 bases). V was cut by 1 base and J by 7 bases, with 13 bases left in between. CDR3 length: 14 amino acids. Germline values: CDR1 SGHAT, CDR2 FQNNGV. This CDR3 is CASSLAVAGVGYTF. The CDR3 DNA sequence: TGTGCCAGCAGCTTAGCTGTGGCAGGGGTTGGCTACACCTTC.

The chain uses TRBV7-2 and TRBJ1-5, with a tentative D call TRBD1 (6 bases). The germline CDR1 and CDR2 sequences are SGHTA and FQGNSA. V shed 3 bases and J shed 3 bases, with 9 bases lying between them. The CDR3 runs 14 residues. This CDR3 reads CASSLMGANQPQHF. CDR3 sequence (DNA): TGTGCCAGCAGCTTGATGGGGGCCAATCAGCCCCAGCATTTT.

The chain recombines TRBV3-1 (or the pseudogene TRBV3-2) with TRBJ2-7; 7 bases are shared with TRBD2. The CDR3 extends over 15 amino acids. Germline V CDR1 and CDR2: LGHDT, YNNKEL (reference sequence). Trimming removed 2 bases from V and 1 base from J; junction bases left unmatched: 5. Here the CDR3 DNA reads TGTGCCAGCAGCCAACGCGCGGGACTATCCTACGAGCAGTACTTC. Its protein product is CASSQRAGLSYEQYF.

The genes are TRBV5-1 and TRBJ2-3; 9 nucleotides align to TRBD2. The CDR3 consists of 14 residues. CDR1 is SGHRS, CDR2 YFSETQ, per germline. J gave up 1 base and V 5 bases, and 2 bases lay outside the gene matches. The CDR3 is CASSWTSGTDTQYF. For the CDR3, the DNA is TGCGCCAGCAGTTGGACTAGCGGCACAGATACGCAGTATTTT. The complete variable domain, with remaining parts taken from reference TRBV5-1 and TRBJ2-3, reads KAGVTQTPRYLIKTRGQQVTLSCSPISGHRSVSWYQQTPGQGLQFLFEYFSETQRNKGNFPGRFSGRQFSNSRSEMNVSTLELGDSALYLCASSWTSGTDTQYFGPGTRLTVL.

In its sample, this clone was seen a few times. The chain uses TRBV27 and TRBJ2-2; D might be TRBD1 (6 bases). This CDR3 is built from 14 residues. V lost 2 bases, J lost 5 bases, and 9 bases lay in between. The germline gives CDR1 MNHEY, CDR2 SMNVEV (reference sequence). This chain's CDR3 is CASSLNRVTGELFF. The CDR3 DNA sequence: TGTGCCAGCAGTTTAAACAGGGTGACCGGGGAGCTGTTTTTT.

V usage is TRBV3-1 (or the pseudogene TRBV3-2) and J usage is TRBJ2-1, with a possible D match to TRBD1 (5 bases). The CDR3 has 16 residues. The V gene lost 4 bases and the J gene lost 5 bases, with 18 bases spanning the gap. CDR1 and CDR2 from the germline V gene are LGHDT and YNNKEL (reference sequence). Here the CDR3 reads CASSRTGRITDNEQFF. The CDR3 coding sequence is TGTGCCAGCAGCCGAACAGGAAGGATTACGGACAATGAGCAGTTCTTC.

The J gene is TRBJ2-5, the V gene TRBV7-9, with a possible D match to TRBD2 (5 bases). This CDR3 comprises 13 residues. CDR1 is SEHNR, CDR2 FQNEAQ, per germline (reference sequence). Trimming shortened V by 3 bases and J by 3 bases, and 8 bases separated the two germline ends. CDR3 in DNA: TGTGCCAGCAGCTTTACAGCGGAAGAGACCCAGTACTTC. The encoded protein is CASSFTAEETQYF.

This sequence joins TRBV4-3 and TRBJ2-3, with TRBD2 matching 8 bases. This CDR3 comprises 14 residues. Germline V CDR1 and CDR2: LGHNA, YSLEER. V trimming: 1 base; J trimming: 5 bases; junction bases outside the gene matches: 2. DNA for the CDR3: TGCGCCAGCAGCCAAGGACTAGCGAGAGATACGCAGTATTTT. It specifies CASSQGLARDTQYF.

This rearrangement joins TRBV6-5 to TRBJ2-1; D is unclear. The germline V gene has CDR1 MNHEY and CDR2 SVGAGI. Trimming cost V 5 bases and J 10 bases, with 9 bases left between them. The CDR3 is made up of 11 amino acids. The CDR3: CASSLGVEQFF. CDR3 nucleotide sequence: TGTGCCAGCAGTCTAGGAGTAGAGCAGTTCTTC.

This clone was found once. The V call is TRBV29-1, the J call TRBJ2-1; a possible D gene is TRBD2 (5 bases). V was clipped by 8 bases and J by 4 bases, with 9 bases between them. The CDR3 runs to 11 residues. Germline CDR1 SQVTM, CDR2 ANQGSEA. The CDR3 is CSSGIYNEQFF. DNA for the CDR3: TGCAGCTCCGGGATTTACAATGAGCAGTTCTTC.

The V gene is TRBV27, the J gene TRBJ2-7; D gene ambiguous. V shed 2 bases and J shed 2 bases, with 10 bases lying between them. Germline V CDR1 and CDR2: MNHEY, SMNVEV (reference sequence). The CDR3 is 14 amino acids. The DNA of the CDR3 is TGTGCCAGCAGTTTAGGACGGAATACCTACGAGCAGTACTTC. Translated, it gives CASSLGRNTYEQYF.